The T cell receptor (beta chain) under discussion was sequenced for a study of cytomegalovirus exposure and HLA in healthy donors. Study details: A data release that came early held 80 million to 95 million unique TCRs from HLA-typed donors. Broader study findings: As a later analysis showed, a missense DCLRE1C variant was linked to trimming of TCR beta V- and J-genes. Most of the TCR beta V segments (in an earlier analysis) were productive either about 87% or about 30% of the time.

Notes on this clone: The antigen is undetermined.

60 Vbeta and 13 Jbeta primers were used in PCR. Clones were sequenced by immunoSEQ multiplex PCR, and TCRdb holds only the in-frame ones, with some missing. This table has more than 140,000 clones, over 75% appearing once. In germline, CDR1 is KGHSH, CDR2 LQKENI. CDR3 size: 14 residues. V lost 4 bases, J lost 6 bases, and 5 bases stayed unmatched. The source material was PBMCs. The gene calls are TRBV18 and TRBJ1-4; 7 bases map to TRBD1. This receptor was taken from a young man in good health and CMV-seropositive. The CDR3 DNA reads TGTGCCAGCTCACGGACAGGACAGGATGAAAAACTGTTTTTT. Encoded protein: CASSRTGQDEKLFF.